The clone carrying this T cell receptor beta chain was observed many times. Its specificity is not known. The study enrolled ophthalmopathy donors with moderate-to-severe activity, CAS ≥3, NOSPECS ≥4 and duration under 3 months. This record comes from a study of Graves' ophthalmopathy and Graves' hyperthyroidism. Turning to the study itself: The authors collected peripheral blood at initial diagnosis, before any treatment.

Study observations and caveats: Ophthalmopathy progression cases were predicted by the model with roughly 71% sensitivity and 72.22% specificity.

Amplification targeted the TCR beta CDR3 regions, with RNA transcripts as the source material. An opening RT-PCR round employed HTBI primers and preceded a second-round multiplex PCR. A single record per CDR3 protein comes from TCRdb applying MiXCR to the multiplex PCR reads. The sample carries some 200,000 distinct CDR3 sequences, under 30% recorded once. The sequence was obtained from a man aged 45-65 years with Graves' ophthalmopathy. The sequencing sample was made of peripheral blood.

As DNA, the CDR3 is TGTGCCAGCAGCCCACAGGCCAATCAGCCCCAGCATTTT. It yields the protein CASSPQANQPQHF. The V and J genes are TRBV11-2 and TRBJ1-5; the D gene is possibly TRBD1 (5 bases). Germline V gene lookup returns CDR1 SGHAT and CDR2 FQNNGV. The CDR3 consists of 13 residues. Deletions cut 5 bases from V and 3 bases from J, with 8 bases between.